This TCR beta chain comes out of a study of blood T cell repertoires in COVID-19. Libraries were prepared by immunoSEQ multiplex PCR; TCRdb keeps only in-frame clonotypes and omits some of them. The sample includes 230,000 or so clones, roughly 89% of them seen just once. The CDR3 contains 15 residues. Germline trimming cut 3 bases from V and 1 base from J; bases unmatched to any gene: 2. The V gene's germline CDR1 is SGHDN and CDR2 FVKESK. The chain has TRBV14 and TRBJ1-4; 7 bases are shared with TRBD1. This receptor was identified in a woman between 35 and 50 years old with acute COVID-19. Sequencing input: PBMCs or T cells enriched from blood (not recorded which). CDR3 nucleotides: TGTGCCAGCAGCCAGAGACAGGGAACTAATGAAAAACTGTTTTTT. Translated, it gives CASSQRQGTNEKLFF.